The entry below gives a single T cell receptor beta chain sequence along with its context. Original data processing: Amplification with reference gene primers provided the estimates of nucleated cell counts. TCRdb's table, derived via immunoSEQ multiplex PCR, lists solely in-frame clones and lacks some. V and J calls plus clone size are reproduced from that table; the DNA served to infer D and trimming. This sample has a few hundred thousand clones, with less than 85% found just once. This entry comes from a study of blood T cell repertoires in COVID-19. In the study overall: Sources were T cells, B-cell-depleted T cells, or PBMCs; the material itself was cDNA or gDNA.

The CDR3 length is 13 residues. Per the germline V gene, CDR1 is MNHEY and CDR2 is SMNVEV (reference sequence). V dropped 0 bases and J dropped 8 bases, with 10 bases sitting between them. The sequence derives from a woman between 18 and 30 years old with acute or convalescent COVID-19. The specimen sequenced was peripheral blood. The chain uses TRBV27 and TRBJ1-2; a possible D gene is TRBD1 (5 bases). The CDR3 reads CASSLSGAGGYTF. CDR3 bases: TGTGCCAGCAGTTTATCAGGGGCTGGAGGCTACACCTTC.